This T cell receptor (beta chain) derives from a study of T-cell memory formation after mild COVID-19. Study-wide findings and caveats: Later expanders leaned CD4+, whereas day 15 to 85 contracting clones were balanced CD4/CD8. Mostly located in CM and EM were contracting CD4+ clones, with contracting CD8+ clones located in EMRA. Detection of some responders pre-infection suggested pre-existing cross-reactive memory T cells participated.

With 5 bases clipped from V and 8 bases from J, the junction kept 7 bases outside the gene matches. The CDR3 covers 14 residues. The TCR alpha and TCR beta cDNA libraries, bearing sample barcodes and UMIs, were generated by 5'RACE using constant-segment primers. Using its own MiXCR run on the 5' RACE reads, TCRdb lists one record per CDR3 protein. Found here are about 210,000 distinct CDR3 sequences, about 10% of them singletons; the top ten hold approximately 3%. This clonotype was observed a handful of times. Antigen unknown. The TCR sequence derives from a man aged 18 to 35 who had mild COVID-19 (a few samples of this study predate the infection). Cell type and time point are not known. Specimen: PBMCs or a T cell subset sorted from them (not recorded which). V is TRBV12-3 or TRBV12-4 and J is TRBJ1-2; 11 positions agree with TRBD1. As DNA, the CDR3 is TGTGCCAGCAGTCCCGGACAGGGGGCGCCCGGCTACACCTTC. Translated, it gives CASSPGQGAPGYTF.